This T cell receptor (beta chain) was retrieved from a study of neoadjuvant anti-PD-1 for oral cavity cancer (dated by TCRdb to the early 2020s). About the study as a whole: Before curative-intent surgical resection, most patients were given three to four biweekly doses of nivolumab at 3 mg/kg. Patients without progression received a fourth nivolumab dose around day 43 and underwent definitive surgical resection on days 50-56. Under RECIST 1.1, patients with complete response, partial response or stable disease were classed as responders, and patients with progression were classed as non-responders. A roughly 35% response rate was observed in the parent correlative cohort, in which approximately 11 patients were included. The investigation overall reported the following: Only a few patients per response group were included in the TCR analyses, and the authors called for validation in larger cohorts. After neoadjuvant nivolumab, significantly higher T cell clonality (Gini index) was found within PBMCs in non-responders than in responders. Higher pretreatment blood TCRbeta clonality and lower post-treatment tumor TCRbeta clonality were correlated with higher pretreatment blood Treg/Th17 ratios.

The sample's time point label is to be understood as: after neoadjuvant nivolumab, at surgical resection. Patients were newly diagnosed with stage II-IVA oral cavity squamous cell carcinoma and had received no prior systemic or radiation treatment. The cohort was made up of patients with locally advanced, HPV-negative oral cavity squamous cell carcinoma. Peripheral blood mononuclear cells were analyzed directly and were not maintained or expanded in culture. Samples came from a longitudinal correlative study of a single-arm phase II trial of neoadjuvant nivolumab in oral cavity squamous cell carcinoma. Genomic DNA-based TCRbeta sequencing was performed on subject-matched pre- and post-treatment PBMCs and tumors from three responders and three non-responders. Peripheral blood mononuclear cells were collected once before nivolumab treatment and again after treatment, at the time of surgery. Genomic DNA was isolated from PBMCs using the Maxwell RSC DNA from Cells kit.

PBMC libraries used mostly 480 ng of input genomic DNA for deep sequencing, with six replicates per sample. Following the manufacturer's instructions, the team built TCRbeta libraries using the immunoSEQ hsTCRbeta kit. The completed libraries were mixed into a single pool at 3 nM, then sequenced with an Illumina NovaSeq 6000 S4 flow cell. Per the original workflow: Raw data preprocessing and quality control were performed with the immunoSEQ Analyzer. The analysis was restricted to productive rearrangements, with each unique CDR3 amino acid sequence defining a clonotype. Using the R package tcR, the researchers computed the Gini-Simpson index as their estimate of repertoire clonality. Student's t test was used to compare Gini indices, and Pearson correlation was used to assess associations with tumor size change. TCRdb carries this immuneACCESS record with in-frame sequences only. Its versions omit some clonotypes, under half of them owing to an unresolved V gene in the studies checked, with the rest unexplained. That table gives V, J and clone size, and the DNA gave D and trimming. The sample has fewer than 90,000 clones on record, roughly 85% of them singletons. The ten largest clonotypes hold around 3.7% of the sample.

This clone was counted a single time. Its antigen is not yet known. No base-level quality is on record; no much larger clone is a single base apart. V gives up 5 bases and J gives up 7 bases, and the segment between their germline ends measures 17 bases. The germline V gene sets CDR1 to SGHVS and CDR2 to FQNEAQ. The CDR3 goes from the cysteine to the phenylalanine over 15 residues. Solely the CDR3 DNA is kept, with 45 bases framed from the first base. The chain links TRBV7-8 with TRBJ2-2, with no reliable assignment of the D segment. The input for sequencing was PBMCs, taken after nivolumab (anti-PD-1) treatment. This TCR derives from a person aged 40 to 85 with oral cavity squamous cell carcinoma. The bases read TGTGCCAGCAGCGGCGGACCTACCTTGGACGGGGAGCTGTTTTTT. Translated, this is CASSGGPTLDGELFF.